The rows below give T cell receptor beta chains drawn from one sample of a study of T-cell reconstitution after alpha-beta-depleted transplantation in children. In TCRdb, the PCR reads were re-called with MiXCR into one record per CDR3 protein. The sample carries around 500,000 distinct CDR3 sequences, 20% to 25% recorded once. The sample was PBMCs, mostly from graft donor cells, taken 360 days after TCRalphabeta/CD19-depleted stem cell transplant. These receptor sequences come from a boy under three years old who had a stem cell transplant for acute myeloid leukemia, so the T cells may come from the graft donor. CDR3s leave out the opening cysteine and the closing phenylalanine or tryptophan.

TRBJ2-5 | TRBV5-1 | ASSLKLARQETQY
TRBJ1-1 | TRBV5-1 | ASSLAQGSTEAF
TRBJ1-3 | TRBV29-1 | SVEDGPGRGTGNTIY
TRBJ1-2 | TRBV7-6 | ASSSSGGRNYGYT
TRBJ1-6 | TRBV20-1 | SARDRGGSFPYSPLH
TRBJ2-2 | TRBV20-1 | SARDNQGADGELF
TRBJ2-4 | TRBV7-6 | ASSLATPTGVFKNIQY
TRBJ2-1 | TRBV12-3/TRBV12-4 | ARVAGGRSYNEQF
TRBJ1-1 | TRBV28 | ASRPLGRVGTEAF
TRBJ2-1 | TRBV6-5 | ASSYPSGTYNEQF
TRBJ1-1 | TRBV12-3/TRBV12-4 | ASSLRKNTEAF
TRBJ1-6 | TRBV12-3/TRBV12-4 | ASSNQGTGGRNSPLH
TRBJ2-1 | TRBV20-1 | SATLAGATFYNEQF
TRBJ2-2 | TRBV6-5 | ASSYPARRTGGNTGELF
TRBJ2-7 | TRBV20-1 | SARLAGNPYEQY
TRBJ2-1 | TRBV4-2 | ASSRRLAGGEQF
TRBJ2-1 | TRBV5-1 | ASSLAGGVGSYNEQF
TRBJ2-6 | TRBV20-1 | SARGDTGFGGANVLT
TRBJ1-3 | TRBV20-1 | SSRGPGPVSGNTIY
TRBJ2-1 | TRBV7-2 | ASSLTSGGAEQF
TRBJ1-4 | TRBV20-1 | SASGPTNEKLF
TRBJ2-7 | TRBV11-2 | ASSLTSGGAVYEQY
TRBJ2-1 | TRBV9 | ASSVGTSLNEQF
TRBJ1-5 | TRBV21-1 | ASSKLRQDQPQH
TRBJ2-3 | TRBV6-2/TRBV6-3 | ASGRIPDTQY
TRBJ2-5 | TRBV25-1 | ASSENSLETQY
TRBJ1-1 | TRBV7-2 | ASSPQTGRITEAF
TRBJ2-1 | TRBV20-1 | SARDRRDNEQF
TRBJ2-2 | TRBV12-3/TRBV12-4 | ASSPGPENTGELF
TRBJ1-6 | TRBV5-1 | ASSLVSGNSPLH
TRBJ2-1 | TRBV29-1 | SVEVPGQGTYNEQF
TRBJ1-5 | TRBV5-1 | ASSIGTGSNQPQH
TRBJ2-1 | TRBV20-1 | SAPAGAPSSYNEQF
TRBJ2-1 | TRBV27 | ASSLSASGAYNEQF
TRBJ2-1 | TRBV15 | ATSTPTAYNEQF
TRBJ2-3 | TRBV4-1 | ASRKQIHYTDTQY
TRBJ2-1 | TRBV10-3 | AISDPGTRAHNEQF
TRBJ2-7 | TRBV10-3 | ASQRSGGAFEQY
TRBJ1-2 | TRBV7-9 | ASSPPRVNYGYT
TRBJ2-5 | TRBV12-3/TRBV12-4 | ASSTRDRGYQETQY
TRBJ2-1 | TRBV11-1 | ASSLQNSVRGVAYNEQF
TRBJ2-3 | TRBV6-5 | ASSYSGGLMNNADTQY
TRBJ2-2 | TRBV5-5 | ASSLLTGVDTGELF
TRBJ1-1 | TRBV20-1 | SASPEAF
TRBJ2-1 | TRBV7-8 | ASSAQGSYNEQF
TRBJ2-5 | TRBV20-1 | SATPGQGTETQY
TRBJ1-3 | TRBV20-1 | SARDAAALPSGNTIY
TRBJ2-3 | TRBV4-3 | ASSQERAGHTDTQY